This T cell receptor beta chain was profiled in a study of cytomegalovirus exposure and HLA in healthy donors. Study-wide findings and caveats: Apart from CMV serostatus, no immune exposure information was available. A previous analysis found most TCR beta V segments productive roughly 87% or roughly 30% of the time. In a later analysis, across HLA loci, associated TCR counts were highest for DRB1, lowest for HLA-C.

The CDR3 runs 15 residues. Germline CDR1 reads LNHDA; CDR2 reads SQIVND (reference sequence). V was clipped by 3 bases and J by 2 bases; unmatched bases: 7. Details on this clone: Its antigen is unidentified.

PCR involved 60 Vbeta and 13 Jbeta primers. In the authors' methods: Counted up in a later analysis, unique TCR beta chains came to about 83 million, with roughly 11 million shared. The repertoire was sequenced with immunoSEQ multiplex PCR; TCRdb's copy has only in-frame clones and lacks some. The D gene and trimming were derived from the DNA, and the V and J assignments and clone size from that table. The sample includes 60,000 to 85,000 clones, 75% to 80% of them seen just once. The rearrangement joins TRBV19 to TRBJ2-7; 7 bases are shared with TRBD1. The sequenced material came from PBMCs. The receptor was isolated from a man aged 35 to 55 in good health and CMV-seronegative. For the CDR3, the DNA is TGTGCCAGTAGTATCGGTACAGGGGCCACCTACGAGCAGTACTTC. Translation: CASSIGTGATYEQYF.